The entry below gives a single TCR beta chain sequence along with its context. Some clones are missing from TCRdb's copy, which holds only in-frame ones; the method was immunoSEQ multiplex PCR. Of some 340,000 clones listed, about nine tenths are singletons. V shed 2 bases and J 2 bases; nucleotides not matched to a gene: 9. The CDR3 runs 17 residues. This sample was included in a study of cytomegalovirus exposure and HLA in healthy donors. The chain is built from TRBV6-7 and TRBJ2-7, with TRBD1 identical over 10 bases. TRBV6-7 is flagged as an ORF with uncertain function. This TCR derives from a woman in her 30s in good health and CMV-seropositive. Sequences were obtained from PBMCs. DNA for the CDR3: TGTGCCAGCAGTTACCCTCTGACAGGGGGCTCGACCTACGAGCAGTACTTC. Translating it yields CASSYPLTGGSTYEQYF.